The 13 T cell receptor beta chains below were found in one sample sequenced in a study of OX40 agonist ivuxolimab in advanced cancers. The method was immunoSEQ multiplex PCR; TCRdb's version includes in-frame clones alone and lacks a portion of them. The repertoire consists of about 64,000 clones, with more than 85% occurring once and the leading ten covering almost 0.45%. The input for sequencing was CD4+ or CD8+ T cells sorted from blood, taken in a trial of the OX40 agonist ivuxolimab. All receptors derive from an adult with an advanced solid tumor such as melanoma, head and neck, liver or kidney cancer.

V usage is TRBV10-2 and J usage is TRBJ1-5; 10 nucleotides align to TRBD1. Germline CDR1 WSHSY, CDR2 SAAADI. V shed 6 bases and J 6 bases; nucleotides not matched to a gene: 5. The CDR3 consists of 14 residues. For the CDR3, the DNA is TGCGCCAGCAGCACCGGGACAGGGGTTCAGCCCCAGCATTTT. Translation gives CASSTGTGVQPQHF.

Notes on this clone: At one end, the junction sequence differs from germline, possibly due to a read error. The gene calls are TRBV15 and TRBJ2-7, with 11 positions matching TRBD1. Germline assignment: CDR1 LNHNV and CDR2 YYDKDF (reference sequence). This CDR3 is built from 13 residues. In nucleotides, the CDR3 is TGTGCCACCAGCAGAGATTTGTCCGGACAGGGGGCCTTC. Translating gives CATSRDLSGQGAF.

The rearrangement uses TRBV19 and TRBJ2-1, with 14 bases matching TRBD2. The CDR3 runs to 18 residues. V lost 5 bases, J lost 3 bases, and 9 bases stayed unmatched. Germline lookup yields CDR1 LNHDA and CDR2 SQIVND (reference sequence). CDR3 sequence: CASSPGLAGGRDYNEQFF. CDR3 DNA sequence: TGTGCCAGTAGTCCCGGACTAGCGGGAGGACGCGACTACAATGAGCAGTTCTTC.

A word on this clone: The same CDR3 arises from other DNA sequences in this sample as well. J is TRBJ2-1 and V is TRBV9; tentatively, D is TRBD2 (5 bases). V was cut by 0 bases and J by 7 bases, with 11 bases left in between. Germline assignment: CDR1 SGDLS and CDR2 YYNGEE. This CDR3 contains 14 residues. The CDR3 DNA sequence: TGTGCCAGCAGCGTAGGTGGGAGCGAGAATGAGCAGTTCTTC. Translating it yields CASSVGGSENEQFF.

V and J are TRBV15 and TRBJ1-1; D is unresolved. The germline V and J ends were trimmed by 5 bases and 4 bases, with 14 bases remaining between them. This CDR3 has 14 residues. The V gene's germline CDR1 is LNHNV and CDR2 YYDKDF (reference sequence). CDR3 DNA sequence: TGTGCCACCAGCTCAAGAAATGGTCTCACTGAAGCTTTCTTT. Amino acid sequence: CATSSRNGLTEAFF.

The chain recombines TRBV5-4 with TRBJ2-7, with 13 bases fitting TRBD2. The germline V gene encodes CDR1 SGHNT and CDR2 YYREEE (reference sequence). V lost 2 bases, J lost 3 bases, and 2 bases stayed unmatched. There are 15 residues in the CDR3. CDR3 nucleotides: TGTGCCAGCAGCTTTAGGACTAGCGGGAGCTACGAGCAGTACTTC. Amino acid sequence: CASSFRTSGSYEQYF.

The chain links TRBV7-8 to TRBJ2-3, with 8 bases matching TRBD2. There are 15 residues in the CDR3. Germline loops: CDR1 SGHVS, CDR2 FQNEAQ. The V segment lost 7 bases and the J segment 0 bases; nucleotides outside the gene matches: 6. The CDR3 sequence is CASNRLAISTDTQYF. The CDR3 bases are TGTGCCAGCAACAGACTAGCGATTAGCACAGATACGCAGTATTTT.

The J gene is TRBJ2-1, the V gene TRBV7-2; 11 bases match TRBD2. The CDR3 contains 15 residues. The germline V gene has CDR1 SGHTA and CDR2 FQGNSA. Germline trimming cut 4 bases from V and 4 bases from J; bases unmatched to any gene: 3. In nucleotides, the CDR3 is TGTGCCAGCAGCTCGACTAGCGGGACATACAATGAGCAGTTCTTC. This codes for CASSSTSGTYNEQFF.

This rearrangement joins TRBV7-2 to TRBJ2-5; 9 nucleotides agree with TRBD2. CDR1 and CDR2 from the germline V gene are SGHTA and FQGNSA. The V segment lost 1 base and the J segment 1 base; nucleotides outside the gene matches: 4. The CDR3 totals 16 residues. In DNA, the CDR3 is TGTGCCAGCAGCTTAGAGGCTAGCGGGACCCAAGAGACCCAGTACTTC. Protein: CASSLEASGTQETQYF.

The chain carries TRBV25-1 and TRBJ2-5; tentatively, D is TRBD1 (6 bases). The V end was cut by 2 bases, the J end by 1 base, with 11 bases between. This CDR3 spans 15 amino acids. Germline CDR1 and CDR2: MGHDK and SYGVNS. The CDR3 sequence: CASSEGQLSQETQYF. The CDR3 coding sequence is TGTGCCAGCAGTGAAGGACAGCTTAGCCAAGAGACCCAGTACTTC.

This clone was counted once. The V call is TRBV19, the J call TRBJ2-1, with D maybe TRBD2 (6 bases). Trimming removed 0 bases at V and 9 bases at J, with 15 bases between. Germline V lookup: CDR1 LNHDA, CDR2 SQIVND (reference sequence). This CDR3 has 15 residues. CDR3 coding DNA: TGTGCCAGTAGTATAGACGGGCGGGATGAAGCTGAGCAGTTCTTC. It codes for CASSIDGRDEAEQFF.

The chain uses TRBV6-4 and TRBJ1-1; 7 nucleotides align to TRBD1. There are 13 residues in the CDR3. V dropped 5 bases and J dropped 6; count of bases not matched to a gene: 6. Germline V CDR1 and CDR2: MRHNA, SNTAGT. In DNA form, the CDR3 reads TGTGCCAGCAGTTATCTTACAGGGGCTGAAGCTTTCTTT. Protein: CASSYLTGAEAFF.

The chain uses TRBV10-2 and TRBJ1-2; unclear D gene. V was pared by 4 bases and J by 3 bases, with 12 bases between. This CDR3 spans 14 amino acids. Germline values: CDR1 WSHSY, CDR2 SAAADI. The CDR3 reads CASSVAVTDYGYTF. CDR3 nucleotides: TGCGCCAGCAGTGTTGCCGTAACGGACTATGGCTACACCTTC.